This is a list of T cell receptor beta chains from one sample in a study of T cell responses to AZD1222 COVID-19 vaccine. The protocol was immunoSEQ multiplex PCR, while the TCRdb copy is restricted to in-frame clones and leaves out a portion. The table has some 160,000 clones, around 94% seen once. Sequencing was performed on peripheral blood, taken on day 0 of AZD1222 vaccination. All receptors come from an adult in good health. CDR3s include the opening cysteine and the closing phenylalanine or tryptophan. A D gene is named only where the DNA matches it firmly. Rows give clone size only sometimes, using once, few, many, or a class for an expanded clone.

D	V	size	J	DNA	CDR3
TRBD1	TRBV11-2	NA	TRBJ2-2	TGTGCCAGCAGCTCCAACCGGGACAGGGTGATCGGGGAGCTGTTTTTT	CASSSNRDRVIGELFF
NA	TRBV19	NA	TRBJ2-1	TGTGCCAGTAGGAACAGGGAGTACAATGAGCAGTTCTTC	CASRNREYNEQFF
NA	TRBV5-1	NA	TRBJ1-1	TGCGCCAGCAAATTCGAGGGTGGAAGTGAAGCTTTCTTT	CASKFEGGSEAFF
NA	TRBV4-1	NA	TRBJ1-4	TGCGCCAGCAGCCATCCCCTGCGGTCTATGGAACAACTGTTTTTT	CASSHPLRSMEQLFF
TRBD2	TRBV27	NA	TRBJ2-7	TGTGCCAGCAGTACGGGACTAGCGGGTAGCGAGCAGTACTTC	CASSTGLAGSEQYF
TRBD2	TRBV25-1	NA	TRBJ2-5	TGTGCCAGCAGTGAATCCGCGGGGGGCAGGGAGACCCAGTACTTC	CASSESAGGRETQYF
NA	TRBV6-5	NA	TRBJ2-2	TGTGCCAGCAGTTACGGTTCGGGACCCGTCGGGGAGCTGTTTTTT	CASSYGSGPVGELFF
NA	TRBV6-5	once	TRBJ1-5	TGTGCCAGCAGGGGACTTTATAGCAATCAGCCCCAGCATTTT	CASRGLYSNQPQHF
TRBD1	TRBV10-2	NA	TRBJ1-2	TGCGCCAGCAGTCCTCCGGACAGGGAAAATGGCTACACCTTC	CASSPPDRENGYTF
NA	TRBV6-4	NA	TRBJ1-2	TGTGCCAGCAGTGACTCGGCAGGGCCTTATGGCTACACCTTC	CASSDSAGPYGYTF
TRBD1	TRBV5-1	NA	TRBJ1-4	TGCGCCAGCAGCCAAGGGACAGGCCCAACTAATGAAAAACTGTTTTTT	CASSQGTGPTNEKLFF
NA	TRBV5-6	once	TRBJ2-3	TGTGCCAGCAGCGACAACACAGATACGCAGTATTTT	CASSDNTDTQYF
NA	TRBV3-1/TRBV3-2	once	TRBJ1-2	TGTGCCAGCAGCCAATACTTAGACATCCTCGGCTACACCTTC	CASSQYLDILGYTF
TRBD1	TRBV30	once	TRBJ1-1	TGTGCCTGGGGGACAGGGGCCGCTCCCAACACTGAAGCTTTCTTT	CAWGTGAAPNTEAFF
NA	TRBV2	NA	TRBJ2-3	TGTGCCAGCAGCGCGAGACTTCGCACAGATACGCAGTATTTT	CASSARLRTDTQYF
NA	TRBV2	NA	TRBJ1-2	TGTGCCAGCAGTGACTCCGGGACCTCTGGCTACACCTTC	CASSDSGTSGYTF
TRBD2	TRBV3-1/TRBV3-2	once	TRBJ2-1	TGTGCCAGCAGCCACCGGACTAGAGTAAGCAATGAGCAGTTCTTC	CASSHRTRVSNEQFF
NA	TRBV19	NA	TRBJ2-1	TGTGCCAGCCGCGTGGGGAAATCCCCCTACAATGAGCAGTTCTTC	CASRVGKSPYNEQFF
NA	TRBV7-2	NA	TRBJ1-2	TGTGCCAGCAGAGGTGACTCTAACTATGGCTACACCTTC	CASRGDSNYGYTF
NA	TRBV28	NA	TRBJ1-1	TGTGCCAGCAGTTCCCTCGGACATGAGAACACTGAAGCTTTCTTT	CASSSLGHENTEAFF
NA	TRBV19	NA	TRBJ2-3	TGTGCCAGTAGGGCGGCAAGCGCAGATACGCAGTATTTT	CASRAASADTQYF
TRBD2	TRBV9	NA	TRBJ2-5	TGTGCCAGCAGCGCCGCTAGCGGCCTCCAAGAGACCCAGTACTTC	CASSAASGLQETQYF
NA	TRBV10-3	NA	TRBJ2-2	TGTGCCATCGGGACACCAAACACCGGGGAGCTGTTTTTT	CAIGTPNTGELFF
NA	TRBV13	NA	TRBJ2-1	TGTGCCAGCAGCTTAGCTGGGGCGCCCTGGAGCTCCTACAATGAGCAGTTCTTC	CASSLAGAPWSSYNEQFF
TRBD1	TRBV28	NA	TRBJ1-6	TGTGCCAGCAGTTTCCCTGGGGACAGGGAAATTTCACCCCTCCACTTT	CASSFPGDREISPLHF
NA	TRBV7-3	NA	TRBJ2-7	TGTGCCAGCAGCTTCGGGGGAGCCAGCGAGCAGTACTTC	CASSFGGASEQYF
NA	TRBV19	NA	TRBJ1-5	TGTGCCAGTAGTATATGGGGGGGCAATCAGCCCCAGCATTTT	CASSIWGGNQPQHF
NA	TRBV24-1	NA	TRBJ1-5	TGTGCCACCAGTGCGGCAGACCATAATCAGCCCCAGCATTTT	CATSAADHNQPQHF
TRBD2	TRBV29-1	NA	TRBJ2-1	TGCAGCGTACCGAGGGAGCGGGGGGGATACAATGAGCAGTTCTTC	CSVPRERGGYNEQFF
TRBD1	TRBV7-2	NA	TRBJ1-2	TGTGCCAGCAGCTTCGACAGGGCTCCTTATGGCTACACCTTC	CASSFDRAPYGYTF